These 20 T cell receptor beta chains came from one sample sequenced in a study of blood T cell repertoires in COVID-19. Repertoires were generated with immunoSEQ multiplex PCR, while TCRdb's copy carries only in-frame clones and drops some. This sample has fewer than 200,000 clones; around 83% occur once, and the top ten carry under 10%. The sample taken for sequencing was peripheral blood. These receptors were taken from a woman aged 70-85 years with COVID-19, enrolled during active disease.

This clone showed up just once. The chain uses TRBV11-2 and TRBJ2-5, with a possible D match to TRBD1 (5 bases). Trimming took off 3 bases at V and 2 bases at J, with 10 bases between the two ends. Germline CDR1 SGHAT, CDR2 FQNNGV. The CDR3 runs to 14 residues. The CDR3 DNA follows: TGTGCCAGCAGCTTTCTGGGGCCACAAGAGACCCAGTACTTC. Translation gives CASSFLGPQETQYF.

The genes are TRBV29-1 and TRBJ2-7; 7 bases fit TRBD2. Trimming took 4 bases from V and 0 from J; bases not matched to a gene: 6. The CDR3 loop spans 14 amino acids. CDR1 SQVTM and CDR2 ANQGSEA come from the germline V gene. CDR3 sequence: CSVVSGRASYEQYF. CDR3 in DNA: TGCAGCGTTGTAAGTGGGAGGGCCTCCTACGAGCAGTACTTC.

This clone turned up a few times. Other DNA sequences of this sample code for an identical CDR3. J is TRBJ2-2 and V is TRBV28, with D perhaps matching TRBD2 (5 bases). This CDR3 comprises 14 residues. V shed 2 bases and J shed 4 bases, with 8 bases lying between them. Germline values: CDR1 MDHEN, CDR2 SYDVKM. The CDR3 is CASSLRGFTGELFF. Written as DNA, the CDR3 is TGTGCCAGCAGTTTACGAGGGTTCACCGGGGAGCTGTTTTTT. Combining the CDR3 with reference TRBV28 and TRBJ2-2 gives the whole variable domain DVKVTQSSRYLVKRTGEKVFLECVQDMDHENMFWYRQDPGLGLRLIYFSYDVKMKEKGDIPEGYSVSREKKERFSLILESASTNQTSMYLCASSLRGFTGELFFGEGSRLTVL.

The chain links TRBV28 to TRBJ2-7; 8 nucleotides align to TRBD1. This CDR3 has 15 amino acids. Looked up from germline, CDR1 is MDHEN and CDR2 is SYDVKM. V was pared by 5 bases and J by 2 bases, with 8 bases of the junction left unmatched. The CDR3 here is CASSTPGTGTYEQYF. CDR3 bases: TGTGCCAGCAGTACCCCCGGGACAGGAACCTACGAGCAGTACTTC. Using reference TRBV28 and TRBJ2-7 for the parts outside the CDR3, the full variable domain is DVKVTQSSRYLVKRTGEKVFLECVQDMDHENMFWYRQDPGLGLRLIYFSYDVKMKEKGDIPEGYSVSREKKERFSLILESASTNQTSMYLCASSTPGTGTYEQYFGPGTRLTVT.

The chain has TRBV2 and TRBJ2-7; maybe TRBD2 (6 bases). Germline V gene sequence: CDR1 SNHLY, CDR2 FYNNEI. The ends were cut back, 6 bases at V and 1 base at J, with 16 bases in the middle. The CDR3 is made up of 15 amino acids. The CDR3 sequence is CASRAAGGASYEQYF. CDR3 coding DNA: TGTGCCAGCAGGGCCGCCGGGGGAGCGTCCTACGAGCAGTACTTC. The variable domain in full, completed from reference TRBV2 and TRBJ2-7, reads EPEVTQTPSHQVTQMGQEVILRCVPISNHLYFYWYRQILGQKVEFLVSFYNNEISEKSEIFDDQFSVERPDGSNFTLKIRSTKLEDSAMYFCASRAAGGASYEQYFGPGTRLTVT.

The V gene is TRBV3-1 (or the pseudogene TRBV3-2), the J gene TRBJ1-1; D is unresolved. The CDR3 contains 16 residues. Germline V lookup: CDR1 LGHDT, CDR2 YNNKEL (reference sequence). With 0 bases removed from V and 1 base from J, the gap between germline ends came to 12 bases. The CDR3 region has the DNA TGTGCCAGCAGCCAAGATAGAGTAGGGAGGAACACTGAAGCTTTCTTT. Translated, it gives CASSQDRVGRNTEAFF.

V and J are TRBV6-6 and TRBJ1-4; D unresolved. The CDR3 extends over 15 amino acids. The V end was cut by 2 bases, the J end by 12 bases, with 19 bases between. Germline CDR1 is MNHNY and CDR2 is SVGAGI (reference sequence). CDR3 sequence (DNA): TGTGCCAGCAGTTACGTGTCCGTCCTCCCCCAGGAACTGTTTTTT. It codes for CASSYVSVLPQELFF.

This sequence joins TRBV6-5 and TRBJ1-5; D is possibly TRBD1 (6 bases). V dropped 5 bases and J dropped 5 bases, with 10 bases sitting between them. There are 13 residues in the CDR3. CDR1 is MNHEY, CDR2 SVGAGI, per germline. CDR3 sequence: CASSKDSYQPQHF. As DNA, the CDR3 is TGTGCCAGCAGTAAGGACAGCTATCAGCCCCAGCATTTT.

V and J are TRBV6-7 and TRBJ2-7; TRBD2 aligns across 10 bases. TRBV6-7 is designated an ORF whose function remains uncertain. Trimming took 1 base from V and 3 from J; bases not matched to a gene: 9. The CDR3 runs to 17 residues. CDR3: CASSYLSSGSLGYEQYF. The CDR3 region has the DNA TGTGCCAGCAGTTACTTGTCTAGCGGGAGTTTGGGCTACGAGCAGTACTTC.

This clone occurred a few times. V and J are TRBV7-2 and TRBJ2-7, with unresolved D. CDR1 is SGHTA, CDR2 FQGNSA, per germline. Deletions cut 3 bases from V and 3 bases from J, with 9 bases between. The CDR3 has 13 residues. The CDR3 loop reads CASSFSRNYEQYF. CDR3 nucleotides: TGTGCCAGCAGCTTTTCGCGGAACTACGAGCAGTACTTC.

This chain links TRBV29-1 with TRBJ2-2, with D perhaps matching TRBD1 (5 bases). V was pared by 6 bases and J by 0 bases, with 11 bases between. Germline CDR1 reads SQVTM; CDR2 reads ANQGSEA. The CDR3 consists of 14 residues. This CDR3 reads CSVGHVSNTGELFF. CDR3 DNA: TGCAGCGTCGGACACGTATCGAACACCGGGGAGCTGTTTTTT.

The chain combines TRBV19 with TRBJ2-3; TRBD2 matches 8 bases. The germline V gene has CDR1 LNHDA and CDR2 SQIVND (reference sequence). This CDR3 is built from 14 residues. V lost 4 bases, J lost 4 bases, and 4 bases stayed unmatched. DNA of the CDR3: TGTGCCAGTAGTACGACGGGGGGGTCAGATACGCAGTATTTT. Translating it yields CASSTTGGSDTQYF.

The chain employs TRBV7-2 and TRBJ2-6; tentative D call: TRBD2 (5 bases). CDR3 length: 15 residues. Germline CDR1 and CDR2: SGHTA and FQGNSA. V lost 2 bases, J lost 3 bases, and 8 bases lay in between. In DNA, the CDR3 is TGTGCCAGCAGCTTAAACGGGGTTGGGGCCAACGTCCTGACTTTC. Its protein is CASSLNGVGANVLTF. The full variable domain, rest sourced from reference TRBV7-2 and TRBJ2-6, is GAGVSQSPSNKVTEKGKDVELRCDPISGHTALYWYRQSLGQGLEFLIYFQGNSAPDKSGLPSDRFSAERTGGSVSTLTIQRTQQEDSAVYLCASSLNGVGANVLTFGAGSRLTVL.

V is TRBV19 and J is TRBJ2-1; D gene ambiguous. V dropped 6 bases and J dropped 5 bases, with 11 bases sitting between them. Looked up from germline, CDR1 is LNHDA and CDR2 is SQIVND (reference sequence). The CDR3 runs 13 residues. This chain's CDR3 is CASSYPFNNEQFF. In DNA, the CDR3 is TGTGCCAGTAGCTATCCCTTTAACAATGAGCAGTTCTTC.

The chain uses TRBV27 and TRBJ1-1, with a tentative D call TRBD1 (5 bases). Germline V gene sequence: CDR1 MNHEY, CDR2 SMNVEV (reference sequence). V dropped 6 bases and J dropped 6 bases, with 17 bases sitting between them. This CDR3 has 14 residues. In DNA, the CDR3 is TGTGCCAGCAGCTTAACAGGCCTCCCCGCTGAAGCTTTCTTT. Residues: CASSLTGLPAEAFF.

This chain joins TRBV3-1 (or the pseudogene TRBV3-2) and TRBJ2-5; unclear D gene. V was cut by 4 bases and J by 1 base, with 7 bases left in between. This CDR3 comprises 13 residues. Per germline, CDR1 LGHDT and CDR2 YNNKEL (reference sequence). CDR3 region: CASSRGTQETQYF. For the CDR3, the DNA is TGTGCCAGCAGCCGCGGAACCCAAGAGACCCAGTACTTC.

The chain uses TRBV19 and TRBJ1-1; TRBD1 is a possible D gene (6 bases). This CDR3 is 13 amino acids long. Germline loops: CDR1 LNHDA, CDR2 SQIVND (reference sequence). V lost 4 bases and J lost 8, with 14 bases in between. The CDR3 region is CASSRQQGLEAFF. The CDR3 DNA reads TGTGCCAGTAGTAGGCAACAGGGTTTGGAAGCTTTCTTT.

CDR3 coding DNA: TGTGCCTGGAGTATTCGACCGGGTGATTCACCCCTCCACTTT. As protein: CAWSIRPGDSPLHF. The genes are TRBV30 and TRBJ1-6; D is unresolved. The CDR3 covers 14 residues. V lost 2 bases and J 8 bases, leaving 13 bases between the germline ends. Germline CDR1 is GTSNPN and CDR2 is SVGIG (reference sequence).

This clone was recorded once. The CDR3: CASSEEGLGSYEQFF. The CDR3 DNA sequence: TGTGCCAGCAGTGAGGAGGGACTAGGTTCCTATGAGCAGTTCTTC. The rearrangement links TRBV25-1 to TRBJ2-1; 8 bases agree with TRBD2. Germline V gene data show CDR1 as MGHDK and CDR2 as SYGVNS. The CDR3 covers 15 residues. V lost 3 bases, J lost 8 bases, and 9 bases stayed unmatched.

V usage is TRBV6-5 and J usage is TRBJ2-1; TRBD2 matches 7 bases. The CDR3 runs to 14 residues. Germline CDR1 MNHEY, CDR2 SVGAGI. V was clipped by 7 bases and J by 5 bases; unmatched bases: 8. CDR3 coding DNA: TGTGCCAGCATATATCCTAGCGGAAACAATGAGCAGTTCTTC. Translating it yields CASIYPSGNNEQFF.